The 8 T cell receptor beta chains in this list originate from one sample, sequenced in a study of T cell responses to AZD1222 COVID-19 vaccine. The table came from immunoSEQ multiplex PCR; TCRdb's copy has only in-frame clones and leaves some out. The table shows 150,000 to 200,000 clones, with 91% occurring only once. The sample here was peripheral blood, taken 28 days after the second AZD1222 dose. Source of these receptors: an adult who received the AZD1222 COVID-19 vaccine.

CDR3 bases: TGCGCCAGCAGTCGGGAAGGGTGGAACACTGAAGCTTTCTTT. Translation: CASSREGWNTEAFF. This sequence joins TRBV5-1 and TRBJ1-1, with D hard to call. The CDR3 is 14 residues long. The V end was cut by 5 bases, the J end by 1 base, with 12 bases between. Germline V CDR1 and CDR2: SGHRS, YFSETQ.

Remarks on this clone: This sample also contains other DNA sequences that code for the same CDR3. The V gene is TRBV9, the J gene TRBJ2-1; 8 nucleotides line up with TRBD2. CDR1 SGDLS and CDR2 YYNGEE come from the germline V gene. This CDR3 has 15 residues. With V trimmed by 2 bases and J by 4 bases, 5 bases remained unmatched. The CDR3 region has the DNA TGTGCCAGCAGCGTTACTAGCGGCTATTACAATGAGCAGTTCTTC. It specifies CASSVTSGYYNEQFF. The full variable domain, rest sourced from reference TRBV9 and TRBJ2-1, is DSGVTQTPKHLITATGQRVTLRCSPRSGDLSVYWYQQSLDQGLQFLIQYYNGEERAKGNILERFSAQQFPDLHSELNLSSLELGDSALYFCASSVTSGYYNEQFFGPGTRLTVL.

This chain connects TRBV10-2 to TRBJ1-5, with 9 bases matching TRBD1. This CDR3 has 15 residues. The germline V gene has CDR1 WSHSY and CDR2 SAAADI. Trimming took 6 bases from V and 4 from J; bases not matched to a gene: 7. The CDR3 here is CASSEGQGPNQPQHF. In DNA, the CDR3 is TGCGCCAGCAGCGAGGGACAGGGCCCGAATCAGCCCCAGCATTTT.

The CDR3 region has the DNA TGTGCCAGCAGCCTTCTTTCAGGGTCCTATGGCTACACCTTC. Translated: CASSLLSGSYGYTF. The J gene is TRBJ1-2, the V gene TRBV6-5; tentative D call: TRBD1 (5 bases). CDR1 is MNHEY, CDR2 SVGAGI, per germline. This CDR3 has 14 amino acids. Trimming stripped 6 bases from V and 4 bases from J, with 15 bases between.

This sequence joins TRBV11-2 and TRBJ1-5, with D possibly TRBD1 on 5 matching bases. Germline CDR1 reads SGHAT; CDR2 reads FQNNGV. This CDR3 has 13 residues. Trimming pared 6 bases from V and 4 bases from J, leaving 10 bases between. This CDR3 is CASSPGRNQPQHF. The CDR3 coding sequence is TGTGCCAGCAGTCCAGGGCGTAATCAGCCCCAGCATTTT.

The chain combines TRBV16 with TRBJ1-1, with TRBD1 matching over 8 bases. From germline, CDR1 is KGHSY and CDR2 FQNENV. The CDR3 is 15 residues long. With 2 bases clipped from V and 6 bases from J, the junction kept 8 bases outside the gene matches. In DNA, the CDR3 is TGTGCCAGCAGCCAAAAAATTACAGGGGGTGCTGAAGCTTTCTTT. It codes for CASSQKITGGAEAFF.

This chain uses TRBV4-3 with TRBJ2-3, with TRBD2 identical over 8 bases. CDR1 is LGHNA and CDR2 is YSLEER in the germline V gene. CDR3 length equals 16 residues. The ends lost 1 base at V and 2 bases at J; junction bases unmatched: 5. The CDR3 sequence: CASSQVAGGPTDTQYF. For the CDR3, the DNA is TGCGCCAGCAGCCAAGTTGCGGGGGGACCCACAGATACGCAGTATTTT.

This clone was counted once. The CDR3 bases are TGTGCCAGCAGTTACTCAACCCAGATAGCCTACAATGAGCAGTTCTTC. This sequence encodes CASSYSTQIAYNEQFF. This chain joins TRBV6-2 or TRBV6-3 and TRBJ2-1; unclear D gene. Trimming left V 0 bases short and J 2 bases short, with 11 bases between. The CDR3 length is 16 residues. Germline V CDR1 and CDR2: MNHEY, SVGEGT.